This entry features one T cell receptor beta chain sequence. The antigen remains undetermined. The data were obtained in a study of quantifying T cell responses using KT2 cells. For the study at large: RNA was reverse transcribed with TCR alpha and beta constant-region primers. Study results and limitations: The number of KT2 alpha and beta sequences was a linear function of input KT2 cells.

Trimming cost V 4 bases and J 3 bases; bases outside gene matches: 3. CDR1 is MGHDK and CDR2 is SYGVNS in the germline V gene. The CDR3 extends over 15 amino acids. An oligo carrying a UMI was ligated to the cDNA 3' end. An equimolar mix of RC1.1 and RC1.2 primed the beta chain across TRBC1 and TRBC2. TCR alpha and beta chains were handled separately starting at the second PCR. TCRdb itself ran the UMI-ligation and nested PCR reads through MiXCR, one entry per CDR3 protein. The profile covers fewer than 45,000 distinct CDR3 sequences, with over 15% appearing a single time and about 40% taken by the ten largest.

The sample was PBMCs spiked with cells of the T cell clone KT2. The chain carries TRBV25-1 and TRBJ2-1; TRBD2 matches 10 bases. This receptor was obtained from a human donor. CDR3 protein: CASSGTSGFYNEQFF. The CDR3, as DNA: TGTGCCAGCAGTGGGACTAGCGGATTCTACAATGAGCAGTTCTTC.